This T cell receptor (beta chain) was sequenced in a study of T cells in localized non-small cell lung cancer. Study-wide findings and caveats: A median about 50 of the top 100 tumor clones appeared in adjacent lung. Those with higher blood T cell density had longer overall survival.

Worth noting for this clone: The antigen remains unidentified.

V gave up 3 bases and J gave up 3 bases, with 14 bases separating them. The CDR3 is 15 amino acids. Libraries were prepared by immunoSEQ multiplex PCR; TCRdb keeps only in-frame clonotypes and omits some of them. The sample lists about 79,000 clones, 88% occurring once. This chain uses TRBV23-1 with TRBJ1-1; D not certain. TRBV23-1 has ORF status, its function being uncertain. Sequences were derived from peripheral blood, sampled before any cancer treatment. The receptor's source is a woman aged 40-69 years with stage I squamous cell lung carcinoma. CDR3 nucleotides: TGCGCCAGCAGTCATAGTCTGATCACGGACACTGAAGCTTTCTTT. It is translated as CASSHSLITDTEAFF.